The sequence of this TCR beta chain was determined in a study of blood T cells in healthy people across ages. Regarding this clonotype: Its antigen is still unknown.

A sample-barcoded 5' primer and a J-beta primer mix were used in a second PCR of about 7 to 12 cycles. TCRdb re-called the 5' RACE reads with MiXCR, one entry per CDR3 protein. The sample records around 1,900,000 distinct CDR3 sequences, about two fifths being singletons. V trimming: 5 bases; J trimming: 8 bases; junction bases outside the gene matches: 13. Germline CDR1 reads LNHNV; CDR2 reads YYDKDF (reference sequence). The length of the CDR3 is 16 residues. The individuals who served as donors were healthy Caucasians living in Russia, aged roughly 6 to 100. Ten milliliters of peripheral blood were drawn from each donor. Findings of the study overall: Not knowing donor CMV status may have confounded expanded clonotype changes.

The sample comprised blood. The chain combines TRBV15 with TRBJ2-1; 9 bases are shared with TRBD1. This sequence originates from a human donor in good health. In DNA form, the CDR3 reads TGTGCCACCAGCCCTGAGGAGGGACAGGGAATCGATGAGCAGTTCTTC. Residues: CATSPEEGQGIDEQFF.